The 12 T cell receptor beta chains below all came from one sample that was sequenced in a study of response to subunit inactivated influenza vaccine. TCRdb itself ran the RT-PCR reads through MiXCR, one entry per CDR3 protein. The sample gives approximately 500,000 distinct CDR3 sequences, under 30% of which show up once; 2.5% to 3% is in the top ten. This sample was also put to use in a study of T cells expressing NK-cell markers. As that study records: Beta-chain TCR cDNA was generated via 5'RACE template switching with UMIs.

Sequenced here: CD4+ T cells sorted from PBMCs, sampled 11 to 12 days after vaccination. All receptors come from a man aged 45-60 years who received an inactivated influenza vaccine.

The rearrangement links TRBV5-1 to TRBJ2-5; unclear D gene. CDR1 is SGHRS, CDR2 YFSETQ, per germline. Trimming took off 4 bases at V and 5 bases at J, with 9 bases between the two ends. The CDR3 contains 12 residues. The CDR3 protein is CASSEPRETQYF. CDR3 in DNA: TGCGCCAGCAGCGAACCAAGGGAGACCCAGTACTTC.

The DNA for the CDR3 is TGTGCCAGCAGTTACCCCCCAGGGAGGGATTCCTACGAGCAGTACTTC. Amino acids: CASSYPPGRDSYEQYF. The V gene is TRBV6-2 or TRBV6-3, the J gene TRBJ2-7, with 7 bases identical to TRBD2. CDR1 and CDR2 (germline): MNHEY, SVGEGT. V shed 2 bases, J shed 1 base, and the junction held 8 bases outside the gene matches. This CDR3 region has 16 residues.

V usage is TRBV2 and J usage is TRBJ2-5, with D unresolved. Germline V gives CDR1 SNHLY, CDR2 FYNNEI. V gave up 1 base and J gave up 5 bases, with 8 bases separating them. The CDR3 totals 13 residues. The CDR3 DNA follows: TGTGCCAGCAGTGAAGGGCCTCGGGAGACCCAGTACTTC. It codes for CASSEGPRETQYF.

V gene TRBV18 combines with J gene TRBJ2-4, with unresolved D. Per germline, CDR1 KGHSH and CDR2 LQKENI. The CDR3 is 15 amino acids. Trimming removed 3 bases from V and 3 bases from J, with 12 bases in between. In DNA, the CDR3 is TGTGCCAGCTCACCGCGCGGTTTAGACAAAAACATTCAGTACTTC. Translation: CASSPRGLDKNIQYF.

This sequence joins TRBV11-2 and TRBJ2-1; D unclear. V shed 5 bases and J shed 3 bases, with 14 bases lying between them. Per germline, CDR1 SGHAT and CDR2 FQNNGV. The CDR3 extends over 15 amino acids. The CDR3 sequence: CASSAVGSGYNEQFF. Here the CDR3 DNA reads TGTGCCAGCAGCGCCGTTGGTTCGGGCTACAATGAGCAGTTCTTC.

This clonotype was counted a few times. This rearrangement joins TRBV21-1 to TRBJ2-7. TRBV21-1 is assigned pseudogene status. The CDR3 is made up of 14 amino acids. The CDR3 here is CASSKPRDFYEQYF. The CDR3 nucleotides are TGTGCCAGCAGCAAACCGAGGGACTTCTACGAGCAGTACTTC.

CDR3 sequence (DNA): TGTGCCAGCAGCGTAGGGGCTAGCGGGAGTTGGGATGAGCAGTTCTTC. Encoded protein: CASSVGASGSWDEQFF. The J gene is TRBJ2-1, the V gene TRBV9, with 10 bases lining up with TRBD2. CDR3 length equals 16 residues. CDR1 is SGDLS, CDR2 YYNGEE, per germline. The V and J ends lost 0 bases and 8 bases, in that order; junction bases with no gene match: 8.

This clonotype has just a few counts. The chain links TRBV6-5 to TRBJ2-5, with 16 nucleotides matching TRBD2. The V segment lost 2 bases and the J segment 4 bases; nucleotides outside the gene matches: 10. CDR1 and CDR2 from the germline V gene are MNHEY and SVGAGI. The CDR3 length is 19 residues. The CDR3 region is CASSYDRGTSGRVGETQYF. The CDR3 DNA reads TGTGCCAGCAGTTACGACAGGGGGACTAGCGGGAGGGTAGGAGAGACCCAGTACTTC.

A few counts support this clonotype. V gene TRBV7-2 combines with J gene TRBJ2-7; 9 bases are a match to TRBD1. The germline CDR1 and CDR2 sequences are SGHTA and FQGNSA. The CDR3 contains 15 residues. V lost 8 bases and J lost 6; bases outside the gene matches: 14. CDR3 bases: TGTGCCAGCTCCGGAGGTGGGACAGGGCTTCTCGAGCAGTACTTC. Its translation: CASSGGGTGLLEQYF.

The chain combines TRBV5-1 with TRBJ1-1; D ambiguous. CDR3 size: 13 residues. Trimming shortened V by 1 base and J by 6 bases, and 10 bases separated the two germline ends. Germline V gene data show CDR1 as SGHRS and CDR2 as YFSETQ. The CDR3 is CASSLSFGAEAFF. The CDR3 region has the DNA TGCGCCAGCAGCTTGTCCTTCGGGGCTGAAGCTTTCTTT. The full variable domain, rest sourced from reference TRBV5-1 and TRBJ1-1, is KAGVTQTPRYLIKTRGQQVTLSCSPISGHRSVSWYQQTPGQGLQFLFEYFSETQRNKGNFPGRFSGRQFSNSRSEMNVSTLELGDSALYLCASSLSFGAEAFFGQGTRLTVV.

V usage is TRBV5-5 and J usage is TRBJ2-7; D perhaps matches TRBD1 (5 bases). The germline gives CDR1 SGHKS, CDR2 YYEKEE (reference sequence). Trimming left V 5 bases short and J 5 bases short, with 14 bases between. The CDR3 is 13 amino acids. The CDR3 spells CASSHQGGDEQYF. Written as DNA, the CDR3 is TGTGCCAGCAGTCACCAGGGTGGGGACGAGCAGTACTTC.

The V gene is TRBV5-1, the J gene TRBJ2-7, with D possibly TRBD1 on 6 matching bases. The CDR3 is 17 residues long. Trimming took 0 bases from V and 4 from J, leaving 20 bases between them. Looked up from germline, CDR1 is SGHRS and CDR2 is YFSETQ. Here the CDR3 reads CASSLVPTQTGAYEQYF. The DNA for the CDR3 is TGCGCCAGCAGCTTGGTGCCAACGCAGACAGGAGCATACGAGCAGTACTTC.